These 20 T cell receptor beta chains came from one sample sequenced in a study of blood T cell repertoires in COVID-19. Here immunoSEQ multiplex PCR was the method, and the copy in TCRdb shows in-frame clones only, minus some. The sample includes about 200,000 clones, 80% to 90% of them seen just once. The sample consisted of PBMCs or T cells enriched from blood (not recorded which). The receptors come from a woman aged 18-30 years who had recovered from COVID-19.

The J gene is TRBJ1-2, the V gene TRBV19, with TRBD1 identical over 9 bases. The CDR3 spans 13 residues. V lost 6 bases and J lost 6; bases outside the gene matches: 5. Germline lookup yields CDR1 LNHDA and CDR2 SQIVND (reference sequence). In DNA, the CDR3 is TGTGCCAGTAGGTTCGGGACAGGGAATGGCTACACCTTC. This gives the protein CASRFGTGNGYTF.

This chain links TRBV30 with TRBJ1-4; D is perhaps TRBD1 (5 bases). V lost 0 bases, J lost 7 bases, and 12 bases lay in between. Germline CDR1 is GTSNPN and CDR2 is SVGIG (reference sequence). This CDR3 has 14 residues. CDR3 sequence reads: CAWSVGGGREKLFF. CDR3 sequence (DNA): TGTGCCTGGAGTGTCGGGGGGGGACGTGAAAAACTGTTTTTT. The full variable domain, completed using reference TRBV30 and TRBJ1-4, is SQTIHQWPATLVQPVGSPLSLECTVEGTSNPNLYWYRQAAGRGLQLLFYSVGIGQISSEVPQNLSASRPQDRQFILSSKKLLLSDSGFYLCAWSVGGGREKLFFGSGTQLSVL.

This chain uses TRBV29-1 with TRBJ1-3; D not certain. V was cut by 6 bases and J by 0 bases, with 6 bases left in between. The CDR3 loop spans 12 amino acids. Germline CDR1 is SQVTM and CDR2 is ANQGSEA. CDR3 nucleotides: TGCAGCGTCCGGGACTCTGGAAACACCATATATTTT. Translation: CSVRDSGNTIYF. Using reference TRBV29-1 and TRBJ1-3 for the parts outside the CDR3, the full variable domain is SAVISQKPSRDICQRGTSLTIQCQVDSQVTMMFWYRQQPGQSLTLIATANQGSEATYESGFVIDKFPISRPNLTFSTLTVSNMSPEDSSIYLCSVRDSGNTIYFGEGSWLTVV.

The chain is built from TRBV5-1 and TRBJ1-1; possibly TRBD1 for D (6 bases). The CDR3 is 14 amino acids. Trimming shortened V by 4 bases and J by 2 bases, and 12 bases separated the two germline ends. The germline gives CDR1 SGHRS, CDR2 YFSETQ. CDR3 in DNA: TGCGCCAGCAGCCCACAGGGAATTAACACTGAAGCTTTCTTT. Translation: CASSPQGINTEAFF.

CDR3 sequence: CASSETFLNSYNEQFF. CDR3 coding DNA: TGTGCCAGCAGTGAGACATTCTTGAACTCCTACAATGAGCAGTTCTTC. The V call is TRBV2, the J call TRBJ2-1; D unresolved. The CDR3 runs to 16 residues. Germline V gene lookup returns CDR1 SNHLY and CDR2 FYNNEI. Trimming cost V 3 bases and J 0 bases, with 12 bases left between them.

The rearrangement joins TRBV5-5 to TRBJ1-5; TRBD1 agrees at 7 bases. The V gene end was trimmed by 4 bases and the J gene end by 4 bases; junction bases not matched to a gene: 11. The CDR3 contains 16 residues. CDR1 and CDR2 from the germline V gene are SGHKS and YYEKEE (reference sequence). The CDR3 coding sequence is TGTGCCAGCAGCCCGACAGGGCCTTACCTAAATCAGCCCCAGCATTTT. Its protein is CASSPTGPYLNQPQHF. The whole variable domain, filled in from reference TRBV5-5 and TRBJ1-5, reads DAGVTQSPTHLIKTRGQQVTLRCSPISGHKSVSWYQQVLGQGPQFIFQYYEKEERGRGNFPDRFSARQFPNYSSELNVNALLLGDSALYLCASSPTGPYLNQPQHFGDGTRLSIL.

The chain joins TRBV6-6 to TRBJ2-7; 8 bases map to TRBD1. The J segment lost 2 bases and the V segment lost 6 bases, leaving 12 bases of the junction unmatched. The germline V gene encodes CDR1 MNHNY and CDR2 SVGAGI (reference sequence). The CDR3 covers 16 residues. DNA for the CDR3: TGTGCCAGCAGACCCACTCCGGGACAGGACACCTACGAGCAGTACTTC. It translates to CASRPTPGQDTYEQYF.

The rearrangement uses TRBV7-2 and TRBJ1-4, with TRBD1 matching over 9 bases. CDR3 length: 14 amino acids. Germline CDR1 is SGHTA and CDR2 is FQGNSA. V was clipped by 3 bases and J by 5 bases; unmatched bases: 1. Written as DNA, the CDR3 is TGTGCCAGCAGCTTCGGGACAGGGAATGAAAAACTGTTTTTT. It specifies CASSFGTGNEKLFF.

The CDR3 spells CASSQGQGANYEQYF. The CDR3 DNA follows: TGTGCCAGCAGCCAAGGACAGGGGGCGAACTACGAGCAGTACTTC. The J gene is TRBJ2-7, the V gene TRBV14; TRBD1 aligns across 10 bases. The CDR3 contains 15 residues. The germline gives CDR1 SGHDN, CDR2 FVKESK. V gave up 1 base and J gave up 3 bases; unmatched junction bases: 3.

The gene calls are TRBV5-6 and TRBJ1-4; no reliable D call. This CDR3 has 14 residues. CDR1 SGHDT and CDR2 YYEEEE come from the germline V gene. Trimming removed 4 bases from V and 8 bases from J, with 15 bases in between. The CDR3 is CASSRRREREKLFF. The CDR3 nucleotides read TGTGCCAGCAGCCGCAGGAGGGAGCGGGAAAAACTGTTTTTT.

This clone appeared a single time. The chain is built from TRBV11-2 and TRBJ2-2, with TRBD1 matching over 7 bases. The CDR3 has 13 amino acids. Per germline, CDR1 SGHAT and CDR2 FQNNGV. Trimming removed 1 base from V and 14 bases from J; junction bases left unmatched: 7. CDR3 bases: TGTGCCAGCAGCTTAGCGGAGAGAGGGGGCCTGTTTTTT. This encodes CASSLAERGGLFF.

The genes are TRBV5-4 and TRBJ2-2, with 7 bases that match TRBD1. With 0 bases clipped from V and 4 bases from J, the junction kept 6 bases outside the gene matches. Germline loops: CDR1 SGHNT, CDR2 YYREEE (reference sequence). The CDR3 spans 16 residues. CDR3 protein: CASSLVVRGFTGELFF. The CDR3 nucleotides read TGTGCCAGCAGCTTGGTAGTCAGGGGGTTCACCGGGGAGCTGTTTTTT.

V is TRBV5-4 and J is TRBJ1-1; D is ambiguous. The CDR3 length is 12 residues. Germline loops: CDR1 SGHNT, CDR2 YYREEE (reference sequence). Trimming shortened V by 0 bases and J by 8 bases, and 8 bases separated the two germline ends. CDR3 DNA sequence: TGTGCCAGCAGCTTGGCCGCCAGAGAAGCTTTCTTT. Translating gives CASSLAAREAFF.

The rearrangement uses TRBV30 and TRBJ2-7, with D unclear. The CDR3 length is 12 residues. V was cut by 4 bases and J by 0 bases, with 7 bases left in between. Germline V gives CDR1 GTSNPN, CDR2 SVGIG (reference sequence). The CDR3 sequence: CAWNPSSYEQYF. CDR3 coding DNA: TGTGCCTGGAACCCCAGCTCCTACGAGCAGTACTTC.

The rearrangement uses TRBV19 and TRBJ2-1; TRBD2 matches 12 bases. Per the germline V gene, CDR1 is LNHDA and CDR2 is SQIVND (reference sequence). V lost 4 bases to trimming and J lost 0 bases; unmatched junction nucleotides: 4. The CDR3 loop spans 17 amino acids. This CDR3 reads CASSRTSGASSYNEQFF. The DNA for the CDR3 is TGTGCCAGTAGTAGGACTAGCGGGGCCAGCTCCTACAATGAGCAGTTCTTC.

This chain joins TRBV7-2 and TRBJ2-7, with 9 bases identical to TRBD1. The CDR3 extends over 14 amino acids. J lost 3 bases, V lost 5 bases, and 5 bases had no gene match. Germline CDR1 and CDR2: SGHTA and FQGNSA. The CDR3 coding sequence is TGTGCCAGCAGCCCCGGGACAGGGTTCTACGAGCAGTACTTC. It codes for CASSPGTGFYEQYF.

The chain uses TRBV21-1 and TRBJ1-2; TRBD1, as called in the table, went unchecked against the DNA. TRBV21-1 is a pseudogene. The CDR3 loop spans 14 amino acids. For the CDR3, the DNA is TGTGCCAGCATCTTGCGACAGCCGTGCTATGGCTACACCTTC. This codes for CASILRQPCYGYTF.

V and J are TRBV7-9 and TRBJ1-1; D gene uncertain. There are 13 residues in the CDR3. Trimming removed 2 bases at V and 4 bases at J, with 8 bases between. Germline V gives CDR1 SEHNR, CDR2 FQNEAQ (reference sequence). The CDR3 coding sequence is TGTGCCAGCAGCTTACCACGGTTCACTGAAGCTTTCTTT. This encodes CASSLPRFTEAFF.

The CDR3 bases are TGTGCCAGCAGCTTGGTAATCGGGGGGTTAAACTGCGAGCAGTACTTC. Translating it yields CASSLVIGGLNCEQYF. The rearrangement links TRBV5-6 to TRBJ2-7; 7 nucleotides match TRBD2. This CDR3 region has 16 residues. Unmatched junction bases numbered 12, after V lost 0 bases and J lost 6 bases. Germline V lookup: CDR1 SGHDT, CDR2 YYEEEE.

The chain employs TRBV11-2 and TRBJ2-5, with a weak D call TRBD2 (6 bases). V was cut by 6 bases and J by 3 bases, with 14 bases left in between. This CDR3 spans 14 amino acids. Per the germline V gene, CDR1 is SGHAT and CDR2 is FQNNGV. The CDR3 is CASRETGRKETQYF. The CDR3 coding sequence is TGTGCCAGCAGGGAAACCGGGAGAAAAGAGACCCAGTACTTC.